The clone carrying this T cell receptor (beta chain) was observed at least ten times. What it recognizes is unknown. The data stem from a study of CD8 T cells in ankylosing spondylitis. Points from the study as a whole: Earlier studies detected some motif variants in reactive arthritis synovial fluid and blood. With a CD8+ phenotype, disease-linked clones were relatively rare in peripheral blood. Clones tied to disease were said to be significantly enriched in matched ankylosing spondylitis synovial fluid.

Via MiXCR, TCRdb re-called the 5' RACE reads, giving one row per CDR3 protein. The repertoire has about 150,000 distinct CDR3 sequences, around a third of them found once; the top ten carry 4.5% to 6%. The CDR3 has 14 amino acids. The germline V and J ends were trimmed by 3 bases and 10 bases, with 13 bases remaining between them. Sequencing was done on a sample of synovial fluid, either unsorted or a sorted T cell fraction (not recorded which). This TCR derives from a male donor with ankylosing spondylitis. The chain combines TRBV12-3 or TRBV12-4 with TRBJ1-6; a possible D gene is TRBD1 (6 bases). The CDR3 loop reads CASSFGTKESPLHF. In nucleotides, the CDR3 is TGTGCCAGCAGTTTCGGGACAAAGGAATCACCCCTCCACTTT.